One sample yielded the 31 T cell receptor beta chains listed below, sequenced in a study of CD8 T cells in ankylosing spondylitis. The study's findings and limits: In ankylosing spondylitis blood, a motif of roughly 8 highly homologous TCR beta variants appeared characteristic.

In TCRdb, the 5' RACE reads were re-called with MiXCR into one record per CDR3 protein. The sample contains some 220,000 distinct CDR3 sequences, 6% to 8% of which appear only once. For these TCRs, the target antigens are not known. Input material: blood, either unsorted or a sorted T cell fraction (not recorded which). The receptors here all came from a male donor with ankylosing spondylitis.

This clonotype was counted many times. The rearrangement joins TRBV7-8 to TRBJ2-7; 12 nucleotides agree with TRBD2. The CDR3 is made up of 18 amino acids. The V and J ends lost 4 bases and 5 bases, in that order; junction bases with no gene match: 15. Germline loops: CDR1 SGHVS, CDR2 FQNEAQ. In DNA, the CDR3 is TGTGCCAGCAGCTCAGTACCTCTAACTAGCGGGAGGTCCCACGAGCAGTACTTC. This codes for CASSSVPLTSGRSHEQYF.

Many counts were recorded for this clonotype. The chain links TRBV4-1 to TRBJ2-2, with 12 bases lining up with TRBD2. With V trimmed by 4 bases and J by 0 bases, 3 bases remained unmatched. Per germline, CDR1 MGHRA and CDR2 YSYEKL. The CDR3 consists of 17 residues. For the CDR3, the DNA is TGCGCCAGCAGCCCTCGGACTAGCGGGGCGAACACCGGGGAGCTGTTTTTT. It yields the protein CASSPRTSGANTGELFF.

This sequence joins TRBV5-4 and TRBJ1-1, with 7 nucleotides matching TRBD1. Germline-derived CDR1 and CDR2 are SGHNT and YYREEE (reference sequence). The CDR3 contains 16 residues. V was pared by 0 bases and J by 0 bases, with 5 bases of the junction left unmatched. CDR3 bases: TGTGCCAGCAGCTTGGGGGGGGACAGCATGAACACTGAAGCTTTCTTT. Translation: CASSLGGDSMNTEAFF.

This clonotype was observed many times. The chain carries TRBV27 and TRBJ1-1; D might be TRBD1 (6 bases). The CDR3 covers 23 residues. V was clipped by 1 base and J by 0 bases, with 33 bases between them. CDR1 is MNHEY and CDR2 is SMNVEV in the germline V gene (reference sequence). DNA of the CDR3: TGTGCCAGCAGTTTATACCGACGAGGCAGGGGAAACAACTTCTTCGAGATGAACACTGAAGCTTTCTTT. This gives the protein CASSLYRRGRGNNFFEMNTEAFF.

This clonotype was detected many times. The chain is built from TRBV4-2 and TRBJ2-7; TRBD1 aligns across 9 bases. The germline V gene has CDR1 LGHNA and CDR2 YNFKEQ. The CDR3 sequence is 16 residues long. Trimming removed 3 bases from V and 3 bases from J; junction bases left unmatched: 9. This CDR3 is CASSQEGGQGSYEQYF. The CDR3 nucleotides are TGTGCCAGCAGCCAGGAAGGAGGACAGGGGAGCTACGAGCAGTACTTC.

This clonotype showed up many times. J is TRBJ1-1 and V is TRBV6-1; D remains ambiguous. V lost 7 bases, J lost 1 base, and 13 bases lay in between. The CDR3 is 14 residues long. The germline V gene has CDR1 MNHNS and CDR2 SASEGT. CDR3 sequence (DNA): TGTGCCAGCAAGATTATGGGAGGGAACACTGAAGCTTTCTTT. Translating gives CASKIMGGNTEAFF.

This clonotype has a count of ten or more. The CDR3 bases are TGTGCCAGCAGCGTAGCTACGGGATCGGGGTCACCCCTCCACTTT. Translation gives CASSVATGSGSPLHF. The chain combines TRBV9 with TRBJ1-6; D is ambiguous. CDR1 is SGDLS and CDR2 is YYNGEE in the germline V gene. The length of the CDR3 is 15 residues. Trimming cost V 0 bases and J 10 bases, with 14 bases left between them. Complete variable domain (other parts from reference TRBV9 and TRBJ1-6): DSGVTQTPKHLITATGQRVTLRCSPRSGDLSVYWYQQSLDQGLQFLIQYYNGEERAKGNILERFSAQQFPDLHSELNLSSLELGDSALYFCASSVATGSGSPLHFGNGTRLTVT.

This clonotype has ten or more counts. The rearrangement joins TRBV27 to TRBJ1-2; 8 bases fit TRBD1. CDR3 length equals 17 residues. Trimming at V came to 0 bases and at J to 5 bases, leaving 11 bases not matched to a gene. CDR1 and CDR2 (germline): MNHEY, SMNVEV (reference sequence). CDR3 sequence reads: CASSLSSGQVGFYGYTF. In DNA, the CDR3 is TGTGCCAGCAGTTTATCGTCGGGACAGGTTGGGTTTTATGGCTACACCTTC.

This clonotype was detected only a few times. V is TRBV12-3 or TRBV12-4 and J is TRBJ1-1; TRBD1 agrees at 8 bases. V dropped 5 bases and J dropped 5; count of bases not matched to a gene: 10. This CDR3 is 15 amino acids long. The CDR3 is CASSNTGTGQTEAFF. The CDR3 DNA reads TGTGCCAGCAGTAACACCGGGACAGGACAAACTGAAGCTTTCTTT.

This clonotype appeared a few times. The chain couples TRBV4-3 to TRBJ2-7; D might be TRBD1 (5 bases). Germline V CDR1 and CDR2: LGHNA, YSLEER. The CDR3 contains 15 residues. Trimming cost V 0 bases and J 0 bases, with 9 bases left between them. The CDR3 region is CASSQEWGHSYEQYF. In nucleotides, the CDR3 is TGCGCCAGCAGCCAAGAGTGGGGCCACTCCTACGAGCAGTACTTC.

This clonotype was counted only a few times. In nucleotides, the CDR3 is TGCAGTGCTAGAGAATCGGTGGTCAGGACTCCCACAGATACGCAGTATTTT. As protein: CSARESVVRTPTDTQYF. V and J are TRBV20-1 and TRBJ2-3, with D possibly TRBD2 on 5 matching bases. The V gene's germline CDR1 is DFQATT and CDR2 SNEGSKA (reference sequence). The CDR3 contains 17 residues. Deletions cut 0 bases from V and 2 bases from J, with 18 bases between.

The genes are TRBV7-6 and TRBJ2-7, with D perhaps assigned TRBD1 or TRBD2 (6 bases each). Germline lookup yields CDR1 SGHVS and CDR2 FNYEAQ. The CDR3 covers 13 residues. V was pared by 6 bases and J by 6 bases, with 15 bases between. Here the CDR3 DNA reads TGTGCCAGCAGGCCCGGGGGCCCCTCCGAGCAGTACTTC. Amino acids: CASRPGGPSEQYF.

This clonotype was counted ten times or more. The chain employs TRBV29-1 and TRBJ2-7; tentative D call: TRBD2 (6 bases). There are 14 residues in the CDR3. Trimming took off 6 bases at V and 3 bases at J, with 18 bases between the two ends. Germline V gene data show CDR1 as SQVTM and CDR2 as ANQGSEA. Here the CDR3 reads CSVLDGTSYYEQYF. In nucleotides, the CDR3 is TGCAGCGTCCTGGACGGGACTTCTTACTACGAGCAGTACTTC.

This clonotype was counted many times. The rearrangement joins TRBV5-1 to TRBJ2-3; maybe TRBD1 (5 bases). Trimming cost V 4 bases and J 0 bases, with 24 bases left between them. CDR3 length: 19 residues. CDR1 is SGHRS, CDR2 YFSETQ, per germline. The CDR3 bases are TGCGCCAGCAGCGTGCGTTACCTAGGGGCAGGGCTAAGCACAGATACGCAGTATTTT. As protein: CASSVRYLGAGLSTDTQYF.

In its sample, this clonotype was seen a few times. The gene calls are TRBV28 and TRBJ2-7; 9 nucleotides align to TRBD2. Germline loops: CDR1 MDHEN, CDR2 SYDVKM. The trim removed 6 bases at V and 2 bases at J, leaving 8 bases unmatched. The CDR3 has 15 residues. The CDR3 nucleotides are TGTGCCAGCAGCCCCGGACTAGCGCACACCTACGAGCAGTACTTC. It specifies CASSPGLAHTYEQYF.

This clonotype was picked up many times. The chain couples TRBV7-2 to TRBJ2-1; D gene ambiguous. Trimming shortened V by 4 bases and J by 7 bases, and 8 bases separated the two germline ends. This CDR3 comprises 12 residues. Per the germline V gene, CDR1 is SGHTA and CDR2 is FQGNSA. CDR3 sequence reads: CASSWRGNEQFF. As DNA, the CDR3 is TGTGCCAGCAGCTGGAGAGGTAATGAGCAGTTCTTC.

This clonotype was detected only a few times. The chain is built from TRBV6-1 and TRBJ1-2; D is undetermined. There are 14 residues in the CDR3. In germline, CDR1 is MNHNS, CDR2 SASEGT. Deletions cut 10 bases from V and 4 bases from J, with 19 bases between. In DNA form, the CDR3 reads TGTGCCACCTTTGATGGATTTGTCTTCTATGGCTACACCTTC. This codes for CATFDGFVFYGYTF.

This clonotype was counted at least ten times. The chain is built from TRBV7-2 and TRBJ1-1; TRBD1 is a possible D gene (5 bases). CDR3 size: 16 residues. Germline loops: CDR1 SGHTA, CDR2 FQGNSA. Trimming removed 5 bases at V and 3 bases at J, with 19 bases between. The CDR3 spells CASSQSGWGEDTEAFF. The CDR3 coding sequence is TGTGCCAGCAGCCAAAGCGGTTGGGGGGAGGACACTGAAGCTTTCTTT.

CDR3 sequence: CASSSQTGQAFF. The CDR3 DNA is TGTGCCAGCAGCTCACAAACAGGGCAAGCTTTCTTT. The V gene is TRBV11-2, the J gene TRBJ1-1; a possible D gene is TRBD1 (6 bases). Germline values: CDR1 SGHAT, CDR2 FQNNGV. The CDR3 has 12 residues. Trimming left V 4 bases short and J 9 bases short, with 12 bases between.

J is TRBJ1-2 and V is TRBV27; weak D call: TRBD1 (6 bases). The V end lost 3 bases, the J end lost 8 bases, and 13 bases lay between the germline ends. Germline CDR1 MNHEY, CDR2 SMNVEV (reference sequence). CDR3 length: 13 amino acids. CDR3 amino acids: CASSFGTLQGYTF. CDR3 sequence (DNA): TGTGCCAGCAGTTTCGGGACACTTCAAGGCTACACCTTC.

Only a few counts were recorded for this clonotype. V is TRBV4-2 and J is TRBJ2-1; D is undetermined. Trimming cost V 5 bases and J 7 bases, with 12 bases left between them. Germline CDR1 LGHNA, CDR2 YNFKEQ. There are 13 residues in the CDR3. CDR3: CASSSKRGNEQFF. CDR3 sequence (DNA): TGTGCCAGCAGCTCGAAACGCGGAAATGAGCAGTTCTTC.

The J gene is TRBJ2-7, the V gene TRBV27, with TRBD2 matching over 13 bases. Germline CDR1 and CDR2: MNHEY and SMNVEV (reference sequence). V shed 5 bases, J shed 2 bases, and the junction held 6 bases outside the gene matches. The CDR3 covers 16 residues. The CDR3 DNA is TGTGCCAGCAGTGTGATACTAGCGGGAGGGGCCTACGAGCAGTACTTC. It is translated as CASSVILAGGAYEQYF.

This clonotype was recorded a few times. V is TRBV20-1 and J is TRBJ1-2; 8 nucleotides match TRBD1. Germline V lookup: CDR1 DFQATT, CDR2 SNEGSKA (reference sequence). Losses at the gene ends were 5 bases for V and 2 bases for J; bases not matched to a gene: 7. CDR3 length: 14 residues. The CDR3, as DNA: TGCAGTGCTCTCCGGACAGGGAAAAACTATGGCTACACCTTC. Protein sequence: CSALRTGKNYGYTF.

This clonotype appeared many times. The rearrangement joins TRBV7-2 to TRBJ2-7; D is perhaps TRBD1 (6 bases). Per the germline V gene, CDR1 is SGHTA and CDR2 is FQGNSA. The V end lost 3 bases, the J end lost 0 bases, and 9 bases lay between the germline ends. CDR3 length: 14 residues. CDR3 bases: TGTGCCAGCAGCTTTACAGGGAGCTCCTACGAGCAGTACTTC. This codes for CASSFTGSSYEQYF. Full variable domain (outside the CDR3, taken from reference TRBV7-2 and TRBJ2-7): GAGVSQSPSNKVTEKGKDVELRCDPISGHTALYWYRQSLGQGLEFLIYFQGNSAPDKSGLPSDRFSAERTGGSVSTLTIQRTQQEDSAVYLCASSFTGSSYEQYFGPGTRLTVT.

This clonotype was counted many times. The genes are TRBV20-1 and TRBJ1-2; 7 bases are shared with TRBD1. The CDR3 has 16 amino acids. V dropped 0 bases and J dropped 5; count of bases not matched to a gene: 12. CDR1 and CDR2 from the germline V gene are DFQATT and SNEGSKA (reference sequence). CDR3 bases: TGCAGTGCTAGAGATCGTAGCAGGGGGGAGATTTATGGCTACACCTTC. Encoded protein: CSARDRSRGEIYGYTF.

This clonotype was detected ten times or more. V gene TRBV4-1 combines with J gene TRBJ2-7; D is perhaps TRBD1 (6 bases). The germline V and J ends were trimmed by 0 bases and 0 bases, with 9 bases remaining between them. Germline V lookup: CDR1 MGHRA, CDR2 YSYEKL. CDR3 size: 15 residues. The CDR3 nucleotides are TGCGCCAGCAGCCAAGAAAAACAGGGCTCCTACGAGCAGTACTTC. Translation gives CASSQEKQGSYEQYF.

The V and J genes are TRBV4-3 and TRBJ2-5; TRBD1 is a possible D gene (5 bases). Per the germline V gene, CDR1 is LGHNA and CDR2 is YSLEER. V was pared by 1 base and J by 5 bases, with 14 bases between. The CDR3 length is 15 residues. The CDR3: CASSQVGALAETQYF. As DNA, the CDR3 is TGCGCCAGCAGCCAAGTTGGGGCCTTGGCGGAGACCCAGTACTTC.

This clonotype came up many times. The V call is TRBV10-2, the J call TRBJ2-1; D may be TRBD2 (6 bases). The germline gives CDR1 WSHSY, CDR2 SAAADI. V was cut by 4 bases and J by 6 bases, with 13 bases left in between. There are 14 residues in the CDR3. In DNA form, the CDR3 reads TGCGCCAGCAGTGTTTCGGGAGCCCTCAATGAGCAGTTCTTC. Encoded protein: CASSVSGALNEQFF.

This clonotype turned up a few times. This chain joins TRBV29-1 and TRBJ1-2; no reliable D call. CDR1 SQVTM and CDR2 ANQGSEA come from the germline V gene. Trimming removed 4 bases at V and 1 base at J, with 13 bases between. This CDR3 spans 14 amino acids. CDR3 DNA: TGCAGCGTTGTTCTTCAGATTCTTAACTATGGCTACACCTTC. Protein: CSVVLQILNYGYTF.

This clonotype was seen repeatedly, ten times or more. The chain is built from TRBV12-5 and TRBJ2-1, with unresolved D. Trimming shortened V by 0 bases and J by 7 bases, and 16 bases separated the two germline ends. This CDR3 has 16 residues. CDR1 is LGHNT and CDR2 is FRNRAP in the germline V gene. CDR3 coding DNA: TGTGCTAGTGGTTTGGTACTCGCTAGTAGCAAGAATGAGCAGTTCTTC. It is translated as CASGLVLASSKNEQFF.

J is TRBJ2-1 and V is TRBV11-1; 16 bases agree with TRBD2. The CDR3 is 20 residues long. Germline V CDR1 and CDR2: SGHAT, FQDESV (reference sequence). After removal of 4 bases from V and 9 bases from J, the junction contained 18 bases not matched to a gene. The CDR3 region is CASSYPQGLAGGRNNVEQFF. Here the CDR3 DNA reads TGTGCCAGCAGCTACCCCCAGGGACTAGCGGGGGGGAGAAACAATGTTGAGCAGTTCTTC. Looking up the rest from reference TRBV11-1 and TRBJ2-1 gives the full variable domain: EAEVAQSPRYKITEKSQAVAFWCDPISGHATLYWYRQILGQGPELLVQFQDESVVDDSQLPKDRFSAERLKGVDSTLKIQPAELGDSAMYLCASSYPQGLAGGRNNVEQFFGPGTRLTVL.